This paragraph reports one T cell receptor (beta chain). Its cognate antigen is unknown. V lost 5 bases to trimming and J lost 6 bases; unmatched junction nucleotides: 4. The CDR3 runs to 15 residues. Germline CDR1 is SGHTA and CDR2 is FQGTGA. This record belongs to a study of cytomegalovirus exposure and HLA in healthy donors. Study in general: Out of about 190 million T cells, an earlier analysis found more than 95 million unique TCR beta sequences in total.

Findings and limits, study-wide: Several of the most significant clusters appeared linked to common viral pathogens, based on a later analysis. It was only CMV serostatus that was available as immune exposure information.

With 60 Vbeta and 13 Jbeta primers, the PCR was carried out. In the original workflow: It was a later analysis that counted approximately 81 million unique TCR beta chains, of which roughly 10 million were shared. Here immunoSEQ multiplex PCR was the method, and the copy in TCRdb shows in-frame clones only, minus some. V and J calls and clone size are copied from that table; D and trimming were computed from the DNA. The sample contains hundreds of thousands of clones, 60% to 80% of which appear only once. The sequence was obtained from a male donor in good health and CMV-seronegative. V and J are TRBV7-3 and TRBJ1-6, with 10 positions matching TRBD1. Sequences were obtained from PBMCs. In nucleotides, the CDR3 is TGTGCCAGCAGCCTCGGGACAGGGGTTAATTCACCCCTCCACTTT. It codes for CASSLGTGVNSPLHF. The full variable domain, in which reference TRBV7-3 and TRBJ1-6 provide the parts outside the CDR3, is GAGVSQTPSNKVTEKGKYVELRCDPISGHTALYWYRQSLGQGPEFLIYFQGTGAADDSGLPNDRFFAVRPEGSVSTLKIQRTERGDSAVYLCASSLGTGVNSPLHFGNGTRLTVT.